This T cell receptor (beta chain) was documented in a study of blood T cell repertoires in COVID-19 (TCRdb year 2020). About the study as a whole: Samples covering the acute and convalescent phases of COVID-19 were provided by collaborators in the United States, Italy and Spain. A de-identified subject ID, COVID-19 status, age in years and sex were almost always included in the sample metadata. Where available, HLA class I and class II types were obtained from metadata supplied by the sample provider rather than from assay-based typing. Subjects who had been exposed to COVID-19, were actively infected with it, or had recovered from it provided the deeply sampled blood TCRbeta repertoires that made up the dataset. The prospective study material was composed of cDNA or gDNA derived from T cells, B-cell-depleted T cells, or PBMCs. The samples were drawn from two sources: the first 160 participants of the ongoing ImmuneRACE study, and over 950 subjects contributed by 6 global collaborators. The repertoires were released in a freely available public database meant as a resource for research on the immune response to SARS-CoV-2. Paper-wide results and their limitations: The quantity of clinical and demographic metadata differed by source and by participant and was supplied without curation.

Details on this clone: Its antigen is unknown. Base quality data are lacking; no much larger clone is found one base away.

Enrolling through a virtual design, the prospective study's participants ranged in age from about 18 to 89 years and lived across more than 20 United States geographic areas. Cohort assignment in the prospective study relied on participant-reported clinical history from a screening survey and a study questionnaire. Each participant in the prospective study had whole blood, serum and a nasopharyngeal or oropharyngeal swab collected by mobile phlebotomists. Additional blood draws and questionnaires over an approximately two-month period could optionally be provided by prospective study participants. Before DNA extraction, prospective study blood samples were shipped either frozen or at room temperature. Taken from cysteine to phenylalanine, the CDR3 has 17 residues. Of the read, only the CDR3 DNA is kept; its 51 bases are in frame from base 1. V loses 0 bases at its end and J loses 3 bases; junction bases beyond the gene matches: 6. The CDR1 and CDR2 encoded by the germline V gene are MDHEN and SYDVKM.

TCRbeta CDR3 regions were amplified from genomic DNA using the immunoSEQ Assay, a bias-controlled multiplex PCR. On the study's bioinformatics: The number of nucleated cells in each sample was estimated from the amplification of reference gene primers within the assay. To quantify the absolute abundance of each unique TCRbeta CDR3 rearrangement, sequence reads were collapsed and filtered. Productive Simpson clonality was computed per sample as the square root of Simpson's diversity index over productive rearrangements. TCRdb limited this immuneACCESS table to in-frame rearrangements with V and J called. A share of clones is missing; checked studies link under half to unresolved V genes, and the rest is unexplained. The DNA was the basis for D and trimming; V, J and clone size are from that table. Within this sample are some 260,000 clones, with 84% of them counted one time only. Together, the top ten hold roughly 4% of the sample.

The chain couples TRBV28 to TRBJ1-5, with 9 junctional bases fitting TRBD1. The origin of this receptor is a man aged 30-40 years with acute COVID-19. Source material: PBMCs or T cells enriched from blood (not recorded which). The bases read TGTGCCAGCAGTTTATGGACGGGACAGGGAGTCAATCAGCCCCAGCATTTT. It translates to CASSLWTGQGVNQPQHF.